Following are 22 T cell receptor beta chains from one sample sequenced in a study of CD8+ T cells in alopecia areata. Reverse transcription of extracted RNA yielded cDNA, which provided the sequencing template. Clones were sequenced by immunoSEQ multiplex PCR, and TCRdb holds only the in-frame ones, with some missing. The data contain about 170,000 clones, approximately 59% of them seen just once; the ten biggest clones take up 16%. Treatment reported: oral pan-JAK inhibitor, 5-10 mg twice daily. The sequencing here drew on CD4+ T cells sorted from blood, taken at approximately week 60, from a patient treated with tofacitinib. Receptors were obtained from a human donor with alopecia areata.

In nucleotides, the CDR3 is TGTGCCAGCAGCCAGAACTTGTTCCCGGGTGGTGAGCAGTTCTTC. Translating gives CASSQNLFPGGEQFF. The chain employs TRBV4-2 and TRBJ2-1; D remains unclear. The V and J ends lost 3 bases and 9 bases respectively, with 18 bases between them. The germline V gene encodes CDR1 LGHNA and CDR2 YNFKEQ. The CDR3 length is 15 residues.

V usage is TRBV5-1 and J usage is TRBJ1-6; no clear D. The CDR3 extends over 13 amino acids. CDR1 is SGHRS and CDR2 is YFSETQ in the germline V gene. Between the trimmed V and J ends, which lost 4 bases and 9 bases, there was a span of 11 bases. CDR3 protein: CASSVRDTSPLHF. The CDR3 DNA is TGCGCCAGCAGCGTCCGGGATACTTCACCCCTCCACTTT.

In DNA, the CDR3 is TGTGCCAGCACTGGACAGGTTTTTGAAAAACTGTTTTTT. This translates into CASTGQVFEKLFF. V gene TRBV25-1 combines with J gene TRBJ1-4; 7 bases line up with TRBD1. J was trimmed by 7 bases and V by 7 bases; bases with no gene match: 6. Germline CDR1 is MGHDK and CDR2 is SYGVNS. The CDR3 covers 13 residues.

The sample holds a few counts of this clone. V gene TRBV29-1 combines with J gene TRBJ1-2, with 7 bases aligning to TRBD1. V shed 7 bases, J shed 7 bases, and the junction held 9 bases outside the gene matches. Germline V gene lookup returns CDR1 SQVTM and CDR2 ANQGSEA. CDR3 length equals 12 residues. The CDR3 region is CSAMGTVGGYTF. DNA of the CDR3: TGCAGCGCTATGGGGACAGTTGGTGGCTACACCTTC.

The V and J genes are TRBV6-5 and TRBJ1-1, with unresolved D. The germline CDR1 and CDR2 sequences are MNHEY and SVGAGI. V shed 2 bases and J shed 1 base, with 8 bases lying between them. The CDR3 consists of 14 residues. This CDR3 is CASSYNRQNTEAFF. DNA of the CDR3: TGTGCCAGCAGTTACAATCGCCAGAACACTGAAGCTTTCTTT.

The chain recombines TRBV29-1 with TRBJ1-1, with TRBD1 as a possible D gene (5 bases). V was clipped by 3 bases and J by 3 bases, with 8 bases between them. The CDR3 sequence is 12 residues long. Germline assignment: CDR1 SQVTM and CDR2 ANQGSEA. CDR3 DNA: TGCAGCGTTGATTGGGGGGACACTGAAGCTTTCTTT. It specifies CSVDWGDTEAFF.

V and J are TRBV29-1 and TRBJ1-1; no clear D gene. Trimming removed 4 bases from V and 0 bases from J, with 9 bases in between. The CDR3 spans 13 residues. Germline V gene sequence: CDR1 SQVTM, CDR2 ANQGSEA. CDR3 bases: TGCAGCGTTGTGCAGCGGATGAACACTGAAGCTTTCTTT. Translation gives CSVVQRMNTEAFF.

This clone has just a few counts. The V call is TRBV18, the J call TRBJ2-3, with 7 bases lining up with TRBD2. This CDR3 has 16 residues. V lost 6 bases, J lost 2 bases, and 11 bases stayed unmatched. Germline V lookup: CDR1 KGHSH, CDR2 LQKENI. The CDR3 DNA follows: TGTGCCAGCTCCTACCCGCTAGCGGCAAACACAGATACGCAGTATTTT. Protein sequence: CASSYPLAANTDTQYF.

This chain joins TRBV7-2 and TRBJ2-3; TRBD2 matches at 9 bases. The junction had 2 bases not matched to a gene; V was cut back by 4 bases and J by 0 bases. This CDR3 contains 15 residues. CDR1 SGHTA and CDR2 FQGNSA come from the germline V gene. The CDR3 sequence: CASSSAGGSTDTQYF. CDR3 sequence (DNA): TGTGCCAGCAGCTCAGCGGGGGGAAGCACAGATACGCAGTATTTT.

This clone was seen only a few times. The CDR3 coding sequence is TGTGCCAGCAGTTACGGGGCGGTGGCAGCCTATGGCTACACCTTC. Translated, it gives CASSYGAVAAYGYTF. The V and J genes are TRBV6-5 and TRBJ1-2; perhaps TRBD1 as D (5 bases). The CDR3 is 15 amino acids. Trimming removed 2 bases from V and 4 bases from J, with 14 bases in between. Germline loops: CDR1 MNHEY, CDR2 SVGAGI.

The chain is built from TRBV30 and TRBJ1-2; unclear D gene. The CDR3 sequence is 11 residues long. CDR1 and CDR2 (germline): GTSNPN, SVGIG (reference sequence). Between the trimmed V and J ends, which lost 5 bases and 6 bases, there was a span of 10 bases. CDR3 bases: TGTGCCTGGTCGGGAACTCATGGCTACACCTTC. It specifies CAWSGTHGYTF.

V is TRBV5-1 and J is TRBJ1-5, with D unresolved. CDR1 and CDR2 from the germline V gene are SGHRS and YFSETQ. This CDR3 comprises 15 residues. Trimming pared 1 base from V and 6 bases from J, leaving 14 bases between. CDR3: CASSLNGNEGQPQHF. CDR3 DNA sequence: TGCGCCAGCAGCTTGAATGGGAACGAGGGTCAGCCCCAGCATTTT. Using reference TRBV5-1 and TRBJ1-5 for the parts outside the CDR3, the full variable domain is KAGVTQTPRYLIKTRGQQVTLSCSPISGHRSVSWYQQTPGQGLQFLFEYFSETQRNKGNFPGRFSGRQFSNSRSEMNVSTLELGDSALYLCASSLNGNEGQPQHFGDGTRLSIL.

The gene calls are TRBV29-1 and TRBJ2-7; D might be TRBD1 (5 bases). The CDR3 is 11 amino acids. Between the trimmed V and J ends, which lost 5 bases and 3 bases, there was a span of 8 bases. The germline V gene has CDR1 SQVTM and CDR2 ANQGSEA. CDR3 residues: CSVSQGYEQYF. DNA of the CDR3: TGCAGCGTTAGTCAGGGCTACGAGCAGTACTTC.

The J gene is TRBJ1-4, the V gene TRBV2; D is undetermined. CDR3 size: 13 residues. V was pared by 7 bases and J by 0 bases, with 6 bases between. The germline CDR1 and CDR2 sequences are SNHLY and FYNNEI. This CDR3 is CASKGPTNEKLFF. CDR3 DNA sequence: TGTGCCAGCAAAGGGCCAACTAATGAAAAACTGTTTTTT.

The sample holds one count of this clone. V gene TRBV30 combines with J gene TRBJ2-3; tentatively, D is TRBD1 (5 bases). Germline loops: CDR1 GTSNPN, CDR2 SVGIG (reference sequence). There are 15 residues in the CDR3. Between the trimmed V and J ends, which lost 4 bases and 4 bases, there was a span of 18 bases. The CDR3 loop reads CAWTRFDAGPDTQYF. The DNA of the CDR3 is TGTGCCTGGACTAGGTTTGACGCAGGGCCAGATACGCAGTATTTT.

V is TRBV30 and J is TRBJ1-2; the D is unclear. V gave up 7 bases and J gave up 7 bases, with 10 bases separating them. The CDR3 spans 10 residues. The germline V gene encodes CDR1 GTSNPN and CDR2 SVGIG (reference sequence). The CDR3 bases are TGTGCCTCCACGTCGGGTGGCTACACCTTC. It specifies CASTSGGYTF.

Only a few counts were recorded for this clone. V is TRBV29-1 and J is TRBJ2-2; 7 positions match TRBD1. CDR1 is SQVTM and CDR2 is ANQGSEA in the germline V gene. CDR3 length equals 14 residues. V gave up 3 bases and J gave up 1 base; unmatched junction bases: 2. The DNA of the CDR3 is TGCAGCGTTGACCGACAGGGGAACACCGGGGAGCTGTTTTTT. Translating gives CSVDRQGNTGELFF.

This CDR3 is CASSLNTHNRESSYEQYF. CDR3 in DNA: TGTGCCAGCAGCCTCAACACACACAACCGGGAAAGCTCCTACGAGCAGTACTTC. V usage is TRBV7-9 and J usage is TRBJ2-7, with D possibly matching TRBD2 (5 bases). V lost 5 bases and J lost 0, with 23 bases in between. This CDR3 has 18 residues. Germline V gives CDR1 SEHNR, CDR2 FQNEAQ (reference sequence).

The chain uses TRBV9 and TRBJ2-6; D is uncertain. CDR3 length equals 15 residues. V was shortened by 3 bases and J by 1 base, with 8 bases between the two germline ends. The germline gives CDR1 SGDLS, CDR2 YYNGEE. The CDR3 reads CASSASPSGANVLTF. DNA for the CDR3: TGTGCCAGCAGCGCCAGCCCGTCTGGGGCCAACGTCCTGACTTTC. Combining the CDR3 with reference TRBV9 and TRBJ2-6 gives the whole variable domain DSGVTQTPKHLITATGQRVTLRCSPRSGDLSVYWYQQSLDQGLQFLIQYYNGEERAKGNILERFSAQQFPDLHSELNLSSLELGDSALYFCASSASPSGANVLTFGAGSRLTVL.

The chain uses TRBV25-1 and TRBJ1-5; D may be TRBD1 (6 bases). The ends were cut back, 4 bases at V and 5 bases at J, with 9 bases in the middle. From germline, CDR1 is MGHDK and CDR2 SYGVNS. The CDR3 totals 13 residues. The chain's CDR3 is CASSGGAYQPQHF. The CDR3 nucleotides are TGTGCCAGCAGTGGGGGGGCTTATCAGCCCCAGCATTTT.

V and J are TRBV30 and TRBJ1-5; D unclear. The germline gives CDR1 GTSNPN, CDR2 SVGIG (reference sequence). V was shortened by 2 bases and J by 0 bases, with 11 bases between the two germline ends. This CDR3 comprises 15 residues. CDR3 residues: CAWSRSVDSNQPQHF. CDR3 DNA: TGTGCCTGGAGTAGGAGCGTCGATAGCAATCAGCCCCAGCATTTT.

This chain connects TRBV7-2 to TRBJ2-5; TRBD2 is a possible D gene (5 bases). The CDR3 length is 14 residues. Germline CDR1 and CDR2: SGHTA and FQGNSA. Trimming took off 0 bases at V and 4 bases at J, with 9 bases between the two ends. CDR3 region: CASSLAHSVETQYF. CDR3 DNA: TGTGCCAGCAGCTTAGCCCATAGCGTAGAGACCCAGTACTTC.